A selection of T cell receptor beta chains follows, all from one sample in a study of cytomegalovirus exposure and HLA in healthy donors. Here immunoSEQ multiplex PCR was the method, and the copy in TCRdb shows in-frame clones only, minus some. The data contain some 120,000 clones, roughly 80% of them seen just once; the ten biggest clones take up around 4%. Specimen: PBMCs. The receptors originated from a woman aged 40 to 49 in good health and CMV-seronegative. CDR3s include the opening cysteine and the closing phenylalanine or tryptophan.

cdr3_aa,v_call,j_call
CASSLDVSAGVYEQYF,TRBV11-1,TRBJ2-7
CASSKVGTSGRDYEQYF,TRBV21-1,TRBJ2-7
CASSQVLGGRGGNIQYF,TRBV4-1,TRBJ2-4
CSVGTSGSYNEQFF,TRBV29-1,TRBJ2-1
CASSPGHGDSPLHF,TRBV18,TRBJ1-6
CASSLSHLYGYTF,TRBV27,TRBJ1-2
CASRAGFSGNTIYF,TRBV2,TRBJ1-3
CASSGTSGGAGETQYF,TRBV7-2,TRBJ2-5
CASSLREADTGELFF,TRBV11-2,TRBJ2-2
CASSPWGESYGYTF,TRBV5-4,TRBJ1-2
CASSDRGISTDTQYF,TRBV6-4,TRBJ2-3
CASSEAGGGQPQHF,TRBV6-1,TRBJ1-5
CASSGGRVPYNEQFF,TRBV2,TRBJ2-1
CASSLLGTEAFF,TRBV5-4,TRBJ1-1
CASSPGEGGSYEQYF,TRBV5-1,TRBJ2-7
CASSLTMTGSYEQYF,TRBV6-5,TRBJ2-7
CASSLDHAAGGNTGELFF,TRBV11-3,TRBJ2-2
CASSFRHRSGNQPQHF,TRBV28,TRBJ1-5
CASSLDQGTSGGLYPHEQYF,TRBV13,TRBJ2-7
CASSLGRVINTGELFF,TRBV7-7,TRBJ2-2
CASSNGQGEEKLFF,TRBV2,TRBJ1-4
CASSGGQGIITEAFF,TRBV9,TRBJ1-1
CASSPTGGGRGYTF,TRBV18,TRBJ1-2
CASSPSWPYEQYF,TRBV9,TRBJ2-7
CASSQGSGTGGEKLFF,TRBV4-2,TRBJ1-4
CASSFGSNQPQHF,TRBV28,TRBJ1-5
CASSPQTTRNNEQFF,TRBV18,TRBJ2-1
CSVELDRAQNIQYF,TRBV29-1,TRBJ2-4
CASSLADPGTEAFF,TRBV7-9,TRBJ1-1
CASSPDRGLGEQYF,TRBV4-3,-
CASSIDRGEAGELFF,TRBV19,TRBJ2-2
CASRGQGGIYGYTF,TRBV5-1,TRBJ1-2
CASSLPGVLSYEQYF,TRBV5-4,TRBJ2-7
CASSPRDRGHEQYF,TRBV9,TRBJ2-7
CARSLESGADNTGELFF,TRBV5-3,TRBJ2-2
CASSSEGGFTDTQYF,TRBV7-9,TRBJ2-3
CASRARLDTGELFF,TRBV9,TRBJ2-2
CASSSLTGRTDTQYF,TRBV19,TRBJ2-3
CASSRGQGETQYF,TRBV19,TRBJ2-5
CASSGEGGDTDTQYF,TRBV6-4,TRBJ2-3
CASSQRTSGRGDTQYF,TRBV28,TRBJ2-3
CASSHRVPSGRGPYNEQFF,TRBV4-3,TRBJ2-1
CASRPWGGGTGELFF,TRBV5-4,TRBJ2-2
CASSLRDRVHEQFF,TRBV5-1,TRBJ2-1
CASSQEGTGAGAEAFF,TRBV4-2,TRBJ1-1
CAREDSRSYEQYF,TRBV28,TRBJ2-7
CAIRGLGDSSYNEQFF,TRBV10-3,TRBJ2-1
CASSLGAGAKNIQYF,TRBV7-6,TRBJ2-4
CASISGGGYNEQFF,TRBV27,TRBJ2-1
CASSIGLDSLYYEQYF,TRBV19,-
CASSYSAGQETQYF,TRBV6-5,TRBJ2-5
CAISEGKRSSYEQYF,TRBV10-3,-
CASTRTSGGRYEQYF,TRBV5-1,TRBJ2-7
CASSLGLAEQFF,TRBV28,TRBJ2-1
CASSLEFSGRVDEQYF,TRBV5-1,TRBJ2-7
CASSYSGQGDEQYF,TRBV6-6,TRBJ2-7
CASSLEGQGAVYSGNTIYF,TRBV7-2,TRBJ1-3
CASSYSSGYTNYGYTF,TRBV6-5,TRBJ1-2
CASSLLAGGYGYTF,TRBV23-1,TRBJ1-2